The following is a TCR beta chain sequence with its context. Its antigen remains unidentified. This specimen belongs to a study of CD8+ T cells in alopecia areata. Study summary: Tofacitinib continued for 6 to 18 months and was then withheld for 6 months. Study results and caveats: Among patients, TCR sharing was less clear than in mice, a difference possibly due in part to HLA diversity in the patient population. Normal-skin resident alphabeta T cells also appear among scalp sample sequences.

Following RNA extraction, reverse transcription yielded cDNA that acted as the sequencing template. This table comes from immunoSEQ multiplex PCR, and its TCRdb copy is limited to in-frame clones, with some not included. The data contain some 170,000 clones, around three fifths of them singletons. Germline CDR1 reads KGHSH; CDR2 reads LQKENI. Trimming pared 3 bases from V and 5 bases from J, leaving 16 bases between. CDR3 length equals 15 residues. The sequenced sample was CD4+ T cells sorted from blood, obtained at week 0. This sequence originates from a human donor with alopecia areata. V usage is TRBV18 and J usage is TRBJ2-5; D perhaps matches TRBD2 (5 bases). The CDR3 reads CASSPNPGSGETQYF. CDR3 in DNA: TGTGCCAGCTCACCCAACCCGGGGTCTGGGGAGACCCAGTACTTC.